The 29 T cell receptor beta chains in this list originate from one sample, sequenced in a study of technical replicates of blood from a handful of donors. The method was immunoSEQ multiplex PCR; TCRdb's version includes in-frame clones alone and lacks a portion of them. The data show tens of thousands of clones, almost 97% seen once. Sequencing input: T cells isolated from PBMCs. The origin of the receptors is a human donor in good health.

The chain couples TRBV19 to TRBJ1-3; no clear D. The CDR3 contains 16 residues. Germline assignment: CDR1 LNHDA and CDR2 SQIVND (reference sequence). V lost 3 bases and J lost 0, with 12 bases in between. CDR3: CASSMGGSYSGNTIYF. The CDR3 DNA reads TGTGCCAGTAGTATGGGAGGGTCCTACTCTGGAAACACCATATATTTT.

This chain uses TRBV10-1 with TRBJ2-7, with 7 bases matching TRBD2. This CDR3 region has 15 residues. Trimming took 2 bases from V and 0 from J; bases not matched to a gene: 4. Looked up from germline, CDR1 is WNHNN and CDR2 is SYGVQD (reference sequence). The DNA for the CDR3 is TGCGCCAGCAGTGAGGGAGCGGGAAGCTCCTACGAGCAGTACTTC. Residues: CASSEGAGSSYEQYF.

The chain recombines TRBV30 with TRBJ2-5; TRBD2 is a possible D gene (6 bases). Germline V CDR1 and CDR2: GTSNPN, SVGIG (reference sequence). Trimming left V 0 bases short and J 5 bases short, with 16 bases between. This CDR3 region has 15 residues. CDR3 DNA: TGTGCCTGGAGTGTACGGGGGTCCTTCTTCGAGACCCAGTACTTC. This gives the protein CAWSVRGSFFETQYF.

This chain connects TRBV27 to TRBJ1-5; TRBD1 matches at 7 bases. The germline gives CDR1 MNHEY, CDR2 SMNVEV (reference sequence). V lost 6 bases and J lost 3; bases outside the gene matches: 2. The CDR3 totals 13 residues. Here the CDR3 reads CASSGQDNQPQHF. The CDR3 DNA follows: TGTGCCAGCAGCGGACAGGACAATCAGCCCCAGCATTTT.

The chain couples TRBV2 to TRBJ2-7; possibly TRBD1 for D (5 bases). Germline CDR1 SNHLY, CDR2 FYNNEI. V shed 1 base and J shed 2 bases, with 9 bases lying between them. This CDR3 region has 14 residues. Here the CDR3 DNA reads TGTGCCAGCAGTGAAGAAGCAGGGACCTACGAGCAGTACTTC. As protein: CASSEEAGTYEQYF.

The chain has TRBV28 and TRBJ2-3, with 8 bases lining up with TRBD1. Per germline, CDR1 MDHEN and CDR2 SYDVKM. The junction had 11 bases not matched to a gene; V was cut back by 6 bases and J by 3 bases. The CDR3 consists of 16 residues. This chain's CDR3 is CASRASQGAGTDTQYF. CDR3 nucleotides: TGTGCCAGCAGGGCCTCTCAGGGGGCTGGGACAGATACGCAGTATTTT.

V usage is TRBV5-1 and J usage is TRBJ2-3, with 10 bases aligning to TRBD2. V gave up 1 base and J gave up 4 bases; unmatched junction bases: 6. Germline-derived CDR1 and CDR2 are SGHRS and YFSETQ. There are 16 residues in the CDR3. CDR3 sequence: CASSLLVAGGPDTQYF. CDR3 DNA sequence: TGCGCCAGCAGCTTGCTAGTAGCGGGAGGTCCAGATACGCAGTATTTT.

This sequence joins TRBV7-2 and TRBJ2-3; TRBD2 aligns across 10 bases. This CDR3 has 19 amino acids. The V gene end was trimmed by 1 base and the J gene end by 3 bases; junction bases not matched to a gene: 13. Germline CDR1 reads SGHTA; CDR2 reads FQGNSA. In DNA, the CDR3 is TGTGCCAGCAGCTTAGTAGAGGAGCGGGAGGGCCGGGAGACAGATACGCAGTATTTT. This codes for CASSLVEEREGRETDTQYF.

The chain is built from TRBV29-1 and TRBJ2-7; TRBD2 aligns across 7 bases. V gave up 7 bases and J gave up 3 bases; unmatched junction bases: 9. This CDR3 is 13 amino acids long. Germline CDR1 is SQVTM and CDR2 is ANQGSEA. The CDR3 spells CSAKTSSLYEQYF. The CDR3 DNA reads TGCAGCGCTAAGACTAGCAGCCTCTACGAGCAGTACTTC.

J is TRBJ2-3 and V is TRBV5-4, with D possibly TRBD2 on 6 matching bases. Germline V gene data show CDR1 as SGHNT and CDR2 as YYREEE (reference sequence). V dropped 2 bases and J dropped 4 bases, with 17 bases sitting between them. The CDR3 runs 16 residues. The chain's CDR3 is CASSFPSGESADTQYF. For the CDR3, the DNA is TGTGCCAGCAGCTTTCCGTCGGGAGAGTCAGCAGATACGCAGTATTTT.

The chain uses TRBV7-2 and TRBJ1-5; D remains ambiguous. Germline CDR1 and CDR2: SGHTA and FQGNSA. The V gene lost 2 bases and the J gene lost 6 bases, with 8 bases spanning the gap. The CDR3 covers 13 residues. The CDR3 protein is CASSLPGSQPQHF. Here the CDR3 DNA reads TGTGCCAGCAGCTTACCGGGATCTCAGCCCCAGCATTTT.

This chain uses TRBV6-5 with TRBJ2-3; 7 bases align to TRBD1. V lost 4 bases, J lost 3 bases, and 4 bases stayed unmatched. CDR1 MNHEY and CDR2 SVGAGI come from the germline V gene. This CDR3 spans 14 amino acids. The CDR3 loop reads CASSLTGWTDTQYF. The CDR3 DNA reads as TGTGCCAGCAGTTTGACAGGGTGGACAGATACGCAGTATTTT.

The chain carries TRBV5-1 and TRBJ1-4; no definite D call. The V end lost 0 bases, the J end lost 8 bases, and 11 bases lay between the germline ends. This CDR3 spans 14 amino acids. Germline lookup yields CDR1 SGHRS and CDR2 YFSETQ. CDR3 loop: CASSLVVGGEKLFF. The CDR3 DNA reads TGCGCCAGCAGCTTGGTAGTAGGAGGGGAAAAACTGTTTTTT.

CDR3 DNA: TGTGCCAGCAGCCAAGAGAACAGGGGGCCTGGCGAGCAGTACTTC. Encoded protein: CASSQENRGPGEQYF. The rearrangement uses TRBV4-2 and TRBJ2-7; 9 nucleotides agree with TRBD1. Trimming at V came to 0 bases and at J to 6 bases, leaving 6 bases not matched to a gene. The CDR3 is 15 residues long. Germline loops: CDR1 LGHNA, CDR2 YNFKEQ.

V and J are TRBV12-5 and TRBJ2-5, with TRBD1 identical over 9 bases. The V segment lost 3 bases and the J segment 9 bases; nucleotides outside the gene matches: 8. CDR3 length: 14 residues. Germline V gene lookup returns CDR1 LGHNT and CDR2 FRNRAP. In nucleotides, the CDR3 is TGTGCTAGTGGTTTACAGGGGGCTTACGAGTCCCAGTACTTC. Translated: CASGLQGAYESQYF.

The chain has TRBV9 and TRBJ2-5; possible D gene TRBD1, 6 bases. CDR1 is SGDLS and CDR2 is YYNGEE in the germline V gene. Trimming stripped 4 bases from V and 2 bases from J, with 9 bases between. This CDR3 comprises 13 residues. The CDR3 spells CASSYGQQETQYF. The CDR3 nucleotides are TGTGCCAGCAGCTATGGACAGCAAGAGACCCAGTACTTC.

This chain joins TRBV23-1 and TRBJ1-2, with 7 bases matching TRBD1. TRBV23-1 is noted as an ORF with a role that remains uncertain. CDR3 size: 16 residues. Losses at the gene ends were 0 bases for V and 8 bases for J; bases not matched to a gene: 12. CDR3 protein: CASSQSTGVHMWGYTF. CDR3 sequence (DNA): TGCGCCAGCAGTCAATCAACAGGGGTTCATATGTGGGGCTACACCTTC.

The chain joins TRBV5-1 to TRBJ2-1; maybe TRBD2 (5 bases). CDR3 size: 14 residues. Germline values: CDR1 SGHRS, CDR2 YFSETQ. With 0 bases removed from V and 7 bases from J, the gap between germline ends came to 11 bases. Here the CDR3 reads CASSLGRASNEQFF. Here the CDR3 DNA reads TGCGCCAGCAGCTTGGGGCGGGCTTCAAATGAGCAGTTCTTC.

The chain uses TRBV10-1 and TRBJ2-5, with a tentative D call TRBD1 (6 bases). The germline gives CDR1 WNHNN, CDR2 SYGVQD (reference sequence). There are 14 residues in the CDR3. Trimming left V 9 bases short and J 7 bases short, with 21 bases between. This CDR3 is CARRGTPQAGTQYF. The CDR3 bases are TGCGCCAGGAGGGGGACACCTCAAGCTGGGACCCAGTACTTC.

The V call is TRBV2, the J call TRBJ2-7; no definite D call. CDR3 size: 11 residues. Germline CDR1 SNHLY, CDR2 FYNNEI. V was shortened by 6 bases and J by 4 bases, with 7 bases between the two germline ends. CDR3 coding DNA: TGTGCCAGCAGCTCCGAGTACGAGCAGTACTTC. This encodes CASSSEYEQYF.

The rearrangement links TRBV13 to TRBJ1-3, with D possibly being TRBD1 (5 bases). The ends were cut back, 4 bases at V and 0 bases at J, with 16 bases in the middle. The CDR3 loop spans 17 amino acids. Germline V gives CDR1 PRHDT, CDR2 FYEKMQ (reference sequence). For the CDR3, the DNA is TGTGCCAGCAGCTCGAATTCACAGGATTTCTCTGGAAACACCATATATTTT. It is translated as CASSSNSQDFSGNTIYF.

The chain carries TRBV27 and TRBJ1-1; D gene unclear. The germline V gene encodes CDR1 MNHEY and CDR2 SMNVEV (reference sequence). The V end was cut by 2 bases, the J end by 2 bases, with 6 bases between. This CDR3 contains 13 residues. The CDR3 protein is CASSLGPNTEAFF. CDR3 DNA sequence: TGTGCCAGCAGTTTAGGGCCCAACACTGAAGCTTTCTTT.

V gene TRBV6-5 combines with J gene TRBJ1-3; D uncertain. CDR1 MNHEY and CDR2 SVGAGI come from the germline V gene. CDR3 length: 13 residues. V was cut by 7 bases and J by 0 bases, with 7 bases left in between. The CDR3 region has the DNA TGTGCCAGCAAGGGAGTCTCTGGAAACACCATATATTTT. This codes for CASKGVSGNTIYF.

The genes are TRBV19 and TRBJ2-5; tentatively, D is TRBD1 (5 bases). Looked up from germline, CDR1 is LNHDA and CDR2 is SQIVND (reference sequence). This CDR3 is built from 14 residues. V shed 4 bases and J shed 5 bases, with 14 bases lying between them. CDR3 sequence reads: CASSKWGSFETQYF. CDR3 in DNA: TGTGCCAGTAGTAAGTGGGGCAGTTTCGAGACCCAGTACTTC.

This chain joins TRBV19 and TRBJ2-1; TRBD2 matches at 13 bases. The CDR3 is made up of 15 amino acids. The germline CDR1 and CDR2 sequences are LNHDA and SQIVND (reference sequence). Losses at the gene ends were 4 bases for V and 8 bases for J; bases not matched to a gene: 5. The CDR3 protein is CASSKGLAGLDEQFF. CDR3 nucleotides: TGTGCCAGTAGTAAGGGACTAGCGGGACTCGATGAGCAGTTCTTC.

In this sample, this clone turned up once. J is TRBJ2-1 and V is TRBV28; maybe TRBD2 (7 bases). Deletions cut 3 bases from V and 0 bases from J, with 21 bases between. This CDR3 comprises 19 residues. Looked up from germline, CDR1 is MDHEN and CDR2 is SYDVKM. The CDR3 sequence: CASSFGAGGRETSYNEQFF. CDR3 nucleotide sequence: TGTGCCAGCAGTTTTGGGGCTGGGGGGCGGGAGACCTCCTACAATGAGCAGTTCTTC.

The chain couples TRBV7-3 to TRBJ2-7; D gene ambiguous. CDR1 and CDR2 from the germline V gene are SGHTA and FQGTGA. V lost 0 bases, J lost 4 bases, and 7 bases lay in between. The CDR3 is 13 residues long. In DNA, the CDR3 is TGTGCCAGCAGCTTAACGGGCATATACGAGCAGTACTTC. Translated, it gives CASSLTGIYEQYF.

This chain connects TRBV25-1 to TRBJ2-1, with 8 bases fitting TRBD1. J was trimmed by 0 bases and V by 4 bases; bases with no gene match: 8. The CDR3 is 17 residues long. Germline CDR1 is MGHDK and CDR2 is SYGVNS. CDR3 bases: TGTGCCAGCAGTGCAAGAATCGGACAGGGCTCCTACAATGAGCAGTTCTTC. This encodes CASSARIGQGSYNEQFF. The full variable domain, its missing parts supplied by reference TRBV25-1 and TRBJ2-1, is EADIYQTPRYLVIGTGKKITLECSQTMGHDKMYWYQQDPGMELHLIHYSYGVNSTEKGDLSSESTVSRIRTEHFPLTLESARPSHTSQYLCASSARIGQGSYNEQFFGPGTRLTVL.

The chain couples TRBV9 to TRBJ2-1; D is undetermined. In germline, CDR1 is SGDLS, CDR2 YYNGEE. The V and J ends lost 2 bases and 3 bases respectively, with 6 bases between them. The CDR3 contains 13 residues. Written as DNA, the CDR3 is TGTGCCAGCAGCGTGGGCTTCTACAATGAGCAGTTCTTC. This translates into CASSVGFYNEQFF.